These 2 T cell receptor beta chains were all obtained from the same sample, sequenced in a study of post-analysis software for immune sequencing data. Findings and limits, study-wide: The five TRBV segments detected at higher frequency in patients than in controls included TRBV5-6, TRBV5-1 and TRBV20-1.

The authors incorporated unique molecular identifiers into the TCR beta cDNA libraries. TCRdb re-derived calls from the PCR reads in MiXCR, one entry per CDR3 protein. The table lists a few hundred thousand distinct CDR3 sequences, around a third of them singletons, with approximately 5.4% in the top ten. These receptors' antigens are unknown. What was sequenced was blood. Receptor source: a girl aged 2-17 years with multiple sclerosis.

The chain employs TRBV29-1 and TRBJ1-2, with 7 bases identical to TRBD1. CDR3 length: 16 amino acids. Germline-derived CDR1 and CDR2 are SQVTM and ANQGSEA. The J segment lost 5 bases and the V segment lost 2 bases, leaving 14 bases of the junction unmatched. The CDR3 spells CSVEPGQAESGYGYTF. The CDR3 DNA follows: TGCAGCGTTGAACCCGGACAGGCCGAGTCGGGGTATGGCTACACCTTC.

CDR3 nucleotide sequence: TGTGCCAGCAGTTCCGGGTACTCGACAGAGGGCCCTCTTTTAACCAAAAACATTCAGTACTTC. Amino acid sequence: CASSSGYSTEGPLLTKNIQYF. The V gene is TRBV27, the J gene TRBJ2-4; D assignment may be TRBD1 or TRBD2 (5 bases each). V was trimmed by 4 bases and J by 2 bases, leaving 30 bases between them. The CDR3 has 21 residues. Germline V gene lookup returns CDR1 MNHEY and CDR2 SMNVEV (reference sequence).